This TCR beta chain was documented in a study of CD8+CD57+ T cells in acquired aplastic anemia. Across the whole study: The DNA of sorted CD4+ and CD8+ cells averaged roughly 3.2 ug.

Trimming took 3 bases from V and 5 from J; bases not matched to a gene: 3. Per germline, CDR1 MNHEY and CDR2 SMNVEV (reference sequence). The CDR3 loop spans 14 amino acids. To note about this clonotype: What it binds is not known.

Overall study results and limits: For CD8+ Simpson's diversity, patients and controls showed no significant difference. The study identified roughly 31 CD8+ CDR3 sequences shared by patients and controls.

Genomic DNA, the template, was used for profiling of the TCR beta VDJ and CDR3. TCRdb reprocessed the reads via MiXCR and lists one record per CDR3 protein. The sample comprises about 190,000 distinct CDR3 sequences, less than 70% of which are singletons, and more than 15% rests with the top ten. The sequencing sample was made of sorted CD4+, CD8+, or CD8+CD57+ T cells (not recorded which) from PBMCs. This chain uses TRBV27 with TRBJ2-2; 7 positions agree with TRBD2. The TCR originated in a human donor in good health, serving as a control. The chain's CDR3 is CASSFWGGTGELFF. CDR3 sequence (DNA): TGTGCCAGCAGTTTTTGGGGGGGGACCGGGGAGCTGTTTTTT.